The clone carrying this T cell receptor (beta chain) was detected once. Original analysis: Scientists estimated how many nucleated cells there were by amplifying reference gene primers. This table comes from immunoSEQ multiplex PCR, and its TCRdb copy is limited to in-frame clones, with some not included. V, J and clone size are those of that table, while D and trimming were read from the DNA. The sample shows fewer than 90,000 clones, around 96% of them seen only once. The data were taken from a study of blood T cell repertoires in COVID-19. Study details: The United States, Italy and Spain were the sources of the acute and convalescent COVID-19 samples. From T cells, B-cell-depleted T cells, or PBMCs came the material, which was cDNA or gDNA.

The CDR3 sequence is 15 residues long. V lost 3 bases, J lost 4 bases, and 6 bases stayed unmatched. Germline loops: CDR1 SGHNT, CDR2 YENEEA. Sequencing was done on a sample of peripheral blood. The clonotype was recovered from a human donor with active COVID-19. The donor label of this sample is uncertain. The V gene is TRBV11-3, the J gene TRBJ2-3; 8 positions agree with TRBD2. In DNA, the CDR3 is TGTGCCAGCAGCTTCGGGAGGGCCGAGTCAGATACGCAGTATTTT. Protein: CASSFGRAESDTQYF.